These 27 T cell receptor beta chains came from one sample sequenced in a study of blood T cell repertoires in COVID-19. Assay used: immunoSEQ multiplex PCR; TCRdb lists only in-frame clones, some missing. The sample includes some 54,000 clones, around four fifths seen only once; the top ten take 1.9%. The sequencing input was peripheral blood. The receptors originated from a woman aged 55-69 years with acute or convalescent COVID-19.

The genes are TRBV6-5 and TRBJ2-5, with a possible D match to TRBD2 (7 bases). The CDR3 is 15 residues long. V lost 8 bases, J lost 3 bases, and 19 bases lay in between. Per the germline V gene, CDR1 is MNHEY and CDR2 is SVGAGI. CDR3 DNA: TGTGCCAGCCGACTAGCAGGGGCGAGCGAAGAGACCCAGTACTTC. Amino acids: CASRLAGASEETQYF.

V usage is TRBV18 and J usage is TRBJ1-2; 9 bases match TRBD1. Germline CDR1 reads KGHSH; CDR2 reads LQKENI. J lost 4 bases, V lost 3 bases, and 6 bases had no gene match. This CDR3 has 15 residues. The CDR3 nucleotides read TGTGCCAGCTCACCCAGACAGGGGGTAGCCTATGGCTACACCTTC. This encodes CASSPRQGVAYGYTF.

V gene TRBV6-1 combines with J gene TRBJ1-6; TRBD1 aligns across 8 bases. Trimming cost V 0 bases and J 10 bases; bases outside gene matches: 5. Germline assignment: CDR1 MNHNS and CDR2 SASEGT. The CDR3 is 15 amino acids. CDR3 sequence reads: CASSEATGAPSPLHF. In nucleotides, the CDR3 is TGTGCCAGCAGTGAAGCGACAGGGGCTCCGTCACCCCTCCACTTT.

This chain joins TRBV2 and TRBJ2-1, with a tentative D call TRBD2 (6 bases). CDR1 is SNHLY, CDR2 FYNNEI, per germline. This CDR3 is 13 amino acids long. Trimming took off 10 bases at V and 6 bases at J, with 16 bases between the two ends. DNA for the CDR3: TGTGCCACCAGCCGCACGGGACTCAATGAGCAGTTCTTC. The encoded protein is CATSRTGLNEQFF.

This clone was recorded a few times. The rearrangement links TRBV29-1 to TRBJ2-7; 7 nucleotides line up with TRBD1. V shed 4 bases, J shed 12 bases, and the junction held 12 bases outside the gene matches. From germline, CDR1 is SQVTM and CDR2 ANQGSEA. The CDR3 spans 12 residues. The CDR3 spells CSVGLRTGWRYF. The CDR3 DNA is TGCAGCGTTGGTCTCCGGACAGGCTGGCGGTACTTC.

J is TRBJ1-5 and V is TRBV20-1, with a weak D call TRBD1 (5 bases). The CDR3 runs to 12 residues. The V end was cut by 3 bases, the J end by 9 bases, with 12 bases between. Germline V lookup: CDR1 DFQATT, CDR2 SNEGSKA (reference sequence). This CDR3 reads CSASQPGWPQHF. The CDR3 DNA sequence: TGCAGTGCTAGTCAACCAGGGTGGCCCCAGCATTTT.

The rearrangement links TRBV5-3 to TRBJ2-7; the D gene is possibly TRBD2 (5 bases). TRBV5-3 is annotated as an ORF whose role is uncertain. Deletions cut 5 bases from V and 4 bases from J, with 28 bases between. The CDR3 runs 18 residues. The CDR3, as DNA: TGTGCCAGAAGGGAGCGAGGGAGTTTAGTCCCCAATACGTACGAGCAGTACTTC. It encodes CARRERGSLVPNTYEQYF.

The gene calls are TRBV20-1 and TRBJ1-1; D gene uncertain. This CDR3 is 11 amino acids long. Germline CDR1 DFQATT, CDR2 SNEGSKA (reference sequence). With 3 bases removed from V and 6 bases from J, the gap between germline ends came to 8 bases. The chain's CDR3 is CSASNGAEAFF. Written as DNA, the CDR3 is TGCAGTGCTAGTAACGGGGCTGAAGCTTTCTTT.

The gene calls are TRBV15 and TRBJ1-6, with 10 bases aligning to TRBD1. The CDR3 consists of 17 residues. Germline CDR1 LNHNV, CDR2 YYDKDF (reference sequence). Unmatched junction bases numbered 4, after V lost 3 bases and J lost 2 bases. CDR3 nucleotides: TGTGCCACCAGCAGGAGACAGGGGGCCACCTATAATTCACCCCTCCACTTT. Translated: CATSRRQGATYNSPLHF.

The chain joins TRBV28 to TRBJ2-7; D is undetermined. Germline loops: CDR1 MDHEN, CDR2 SYDVKM. V gave up 5 bases and J gave up 2 bases, with 4 bases separating them. The CDR3 runs 11 residues. The CDR3 coding sequence is TGTGCCAGCAGTCGCGCCTACGAGCAGTACTTC. It is translated as CASSRAYEQYF.

The rearrangement joins TRBV18 to TRBJ2-5; 10 nucleotides match TRBD2. The ends lost 6 bases at V and 5 bases at J; junction bases unmatched: 9. Per the germline V gene, CDR1 is KGHSH and CDR2 is LQKENI. The CDR3 is 15 residues long. The CDR3 sequence: CASSATSGQGETQYF. The CDR3 bases are TGTGCCAGCTCCGCGACTAGCGGGCAGGGGGAGACCCAGTACTTC.

V usage is TRBV5-5 and J usage is TRBJ2-1, with TRBD1 matching over 9 bases. The CDR3 runs 16 residues. Germline V gene data show CDR1 as SGHKS and CDR2 as YYEKEE (reference sequence). The V and J ends lost 4 bases and 3 bases, in that order; junction bases with no gene match: 8. The CDR3 here is CASSKGRQGGYNEQFF. The CDR3 DNA sequence: TGTGCCAGCAGCAAGGGCCGACAGGGGGGCTACAATGAGCAGTTCTTC.

This chain connects TRBV20-1 to TRBJ1-3; no clear D. This CDR3 is 14 amino acids long. Trimming shortened V by 3 bases and J by 0 bases, and 9 bases separated the two germline ends. Germline assignment: CDR1 DFQATT and CDR2 SNEGSKA (reference sequence). CDR3 loop: CSASMESSGNTIYF. The DNA for the CDR3 is TGCAGTGCTAGTATGGAGTCCTCTGGAAACACCATATATTTT.

The rearrangement uses TRBV14 and TRBJ1-5; 7 nucleotides agree with TRBD1. CDR3 length equals 13 residues. Losses at the gene ends were 7 bases for V and 5 bases for J; bases not matched to a gene: 5. Germline loops: CDR1 SGHDN, CDR2 FVKESK. The CDR3 sequence: CASKTGRYQPQHF. CDR3 DNA sequence: TGTGCCAGCAAGACAGGGAGGTATCAGCCCCAGCATTTT.

This chain uses TRBV4-1 with TRBJ2-3, with D uncertain. The CDR3 is made up of 17 amino acids. Trimming took 0 bases from V and 3 from J, leaving 16 bases between them. Germline CDR1 MGHRA, CDR2 YSYEKL. The CDR3 protein is CASSQDRSLVRTDTQYF. DNA of the CDR3: TGCGCCAGCAGCCAAGATCGGTCCTTGGTTCGGACAGATACGCAGTATTTT.

This clone was seen a few times. The CDR3 bases are TGTGCCAGCCGATGGGGGACAGACATCTCCTACGAGCAGTACTTC. This translates into CASRWGTDISYEQYF. J is TRBJ2-7 and V is TRBV27; 7 nucleotides agree with TRBD1. Trimming cost V 8 bases and J 0 bases; bases outside gene matches: 10. Germline loops: CDR1 MNHEY, CDR2 SMNVEV (reference sequence). CDR3 size: 15 residues.

V gene TRBV2 combines with J gene TRBJ2-1, with 11 bases that match TRBD2. Germline assignment: CDR1 SNHLY and CDR2 FYNNEI. V trimming: 4 bases; J trimming: 9 bases; junction bases outside the gene matches: 8. CDR3 size: 15 residues. The CDR3, as DNA: TGTGCCAGCAGTGGGGTAGCGGGAGGGACAGGTGAGCAGTTCTTC. It yields the protein CASSGVAGGTGEQFF.

V is TRBV30 and J is TRBJ1-6, with D tentatively TRBD1 (6 bases). This CDR3 has 17 amino acids. The V gene's germline CDR1 is GTSNPN and CDR2 SVGIG (reference sequence). Trimming pared 3 bases from V and 3 bases from J, leaving 18 bases between. The CDR3 here is CAWSAGTSRFYNSPLHF. As DNA, the CDR3 is TGTGCCTGGAGCGCCGGGACATCGAGATTCTATAATTCACCCCTCCACTTT.

This clone was seen once. This chain links TRBV28 with TRBJ1-2, with D possibly being TRBD1 (6 bases). This CDR3 has 14 residues. Germline-derived CDR1 and CDR2 are MDHEN and SYDVKM. V lost 4 bases and J lost 8, with 17 bases in between. The CDR3 nucleotides are TGTGCCAGCAGTTCCGTTGGGGGGGCGAGCGGCTACACCTTC. It is translated as CASSSVGGASGYTF.

V usage is TRBV5-1 and J usage is TRBJ2-3; 9 positions match TRBD2. V shed 10 bases, J shed 3 bases, and the junction held 9 bases outside the gene matches. This CDR3 contains 14 residues. The germline V gene has CDR1 SGHRS and CDR2 YFSETQ. The CDR3 DNA follows: TGCGCCCGCGGGGGGGCGGGGAGGACAGATACGCAGTATTTT. Its protein is CARGGAGRTDTQYF.

The chain has TRBV3-1 (or the pseudogene TRBV3-2) and TRBJ2-2, with 8 bases lining up with TRBD1. Germline CDR1 reads LGHDT; CDR2 reads YNNKEL (reference sequence). Germline trimming cut 3 bases from V and 1 base from J; bases unmatched to any gene: 10. The CDR3 runs to 18 residues. The CDR3 protein is CASSHPGRTGMNTGELFF. Written as DNA, the CDR3 is TGTGCCAGCAGCCATCCCGGAAGGACAGGGATGAACACCGGGGAGCTGTTTTTT.

The chain is built from TRBV30 and TRBJ1-3; no clear D gene. Trimming pared 2 bases from V and 4 bases from J, leaving 3 bases between. This CDR3 is built from 11 residues. The germline gives CDR1 GTSNPN, CDR2 SVGIG (reference sequence). The CDR3 spells CAWSSGNTIYF. Written as DNA, the CDR3 is TGTGCCTGGAGTTCAGGAAACACCATATATTTT.

The CDR3, as DNA: TGTGCCAGCAGTTCGACAGGGGGCAACAACTATGGCTACACCTTC. As protein: CASSSTGGNNYGYTF. The V and J genes are TRBV28 and TRBJ1-2, with 10 bases that match TRBD1. CDR1 and CDR2 (germline): MDHEN, SYDVKM. Germline trimming cut 4 bases from V and 2 bases from J; bases unmatched to any gene: 4. The CDR3 runs 15 residues.

The gene calls are TRBV5-1 and TRBJ2-5, with D hard to call. Deletions cut 4 bases from V and 4 bases from J, with 14 bases between. Germline V CDR1 and CDR2: SGHRS, YFSETQ. The CDR3 has 14 residues. CDR3: CASSPFLGSETQYF. DNA of the CDR3: TGCGCCAGCAGCCCATTCTTGGGCTCAGAGACCCAGTACTTC.

This clone was detected a few times. The CDR3: CASIEISNYGYTF. DNA of the CDR3: TGTGCCAGCATTGAGATATCTAACTATGGCTACACCTTC. This rearrangement joins TRBV7-9 to TRBJ1-2; D unresolved. V gave up 7 bases and J gave up 0 bases, with 9 bases separating them. Germline V gene sequence: CDR1 SEHNR, CDR2 FQNEAQ (reference sequence). There are 13 residues in the CDR3.

This chain connects TRBV18 to TRBJ1-4; 7 positions match TRBD1. The germline gives CDR1 KGHSH, CDR2 LQKENI. V dropped 2 bases and J dropped 8; count of bases not matched to a gene: 8. This CDR3 has 15 amino acids. As DNA, the CDR3 is TGTGCCAGCTCACCAGACAGGGCCGCGGGGGAAAAACTGTTTTTT. Protein sequence: CASSPDRAAGEKLFF.

The chain uses TRBV18 and TRBJ1-5; 8 nucleotides line up with TRBD1. Germline CDR1 is KGHSH and CDR2 is LQKENI. The CDR3 covers 17 residues. Trimming took 6 bases from V and 2 from J; bases not matched to a gene: 12. The CDR3 DNA reads TGTGCCAGCTCGACAGGGGTTAGTGGTATGGGCAATCAGCCCCAGCATTTT. This translates into CASSTGVSGMGNQPQHF.